This T cell receptor (beta chain) was captured by sequencing in a study of shared clonotypes between healthy human individuals. At the level of the study: The donor pool was made up of two women and three men aged 18 to 49.

Sequencing used immunoSEQ multiplex PCR; TCRdb keeps in-frame clones, though not all of them. Seen here are around 690,000 clones, around 91% observed once, and the top ten hold 30% to 40%. Germline CDR1 LNHNV, CDR2 YYDKDF (reference sequence). The CDR3 length is 14 residues. With 3 bases clipped from V and 5 bases from J, the junction kept 3 bases outside the gene matches. This TCR was sampled from a man aged 18 to 29 in good health. Some clones in this sample may be carry-over from other donors' samples. Sequencing was done on a sample of memory CD8+ T cells from PBMCs. The subset was: CD45RO+ cells pooled with CCR7-negative TemRA cells. The chain is built from TRBV15 and TRBJ2-5; TRBD1 matches 10 bases. This CDR3 reads CATSSGQGDETQYF. The CDR3 DNA reads as TGTGCCACCAGCAGCGGACAGGGGGACGAGACCCAGTACTTC.